This T cell receptor beta chain came from a study of Ad26.COV2.S vaccination and SARS-CoV-2 variants. Generated by immunoSEQ multiplex PCR, the TCRdb table keeps only in-frame clones and is missing some. Here the sample spans fewer than 300,000 clones, 70% to 90% being singletons. Treatment indicated: around 19 received Ad26.COV2.S at low or high dose, single or two shots; roughly five received placebo; per-sample allocation not given. It was on day 63 after the first vaccine or placebo injection that samples were taken. Boston hosted the donor, who was an adult aged 18-55 years. Ad26 vector vaccine expressed Wuhan-strain SARS-CoV-2 spike. General study points: Participants given vaccine showed non-spike TCR breadth similar to that of placebo recipients. Participants in the vaccine arm had higher spike-specific TCR breadth; placebo recipients had lower.

Comments on this clone: Its matching antigen is unknown.

The receptor comes from a person between 18 and 65 years old who received the Ad26.COV2.S COVID-19 vaccine or a placebo. This specimen was peripheral blood, taken in a trial of Ad26.COV2.S vaccine versus placebo.

The chain's CDR3 is CASSLIEGGGTDTQYF. CDR3 DNA: TGTGCCAGCAGCCTAATTGAGGGGGGGGGCACAGATACGCAGTATTTT. The chain uses TRBV3-1 (or the pseudogene TRBV3-2) and TRBJ2-3; D is perhaps TRBD2 (7 bases). This CDR3 has 16 amino acids. V was cut by 4 bases and J by 1 base, with 15 bases left in between. The V gene's germline CDR1 is LGHDT and CDR2 YNNKEL (reference sequence).